This T cell receptor (beta chain) came from a study of a mutant IDH1 vaccine in newly diagnosed glioma (dated by TCRdb to the early 2020s). The study in broad terms: Vaccination started 4-6 weeks after radiotherapy alone, or was given together with temozolomide cycles in the groups whose treatment included chemotherapy. Before enrollment, most patients had been given radiochemotherapy with temozolomide as standard therapy, while the rest had received either radiotherapy alone or temozolomide alone. The roughly 33 treated patients were around 62% male and around 40% female, with a mean age of approximately 38 years. The week-35 safety follow-up was designated visit V12, and the week-47 end of study was designated visit V13. For exploratory analyses, 25 treated patients had longitudinal TCRB deep sequencing done wherever samples were available. Peripheral blood samples were drawn at six visits, namely V03 (baseline), V05, V07, V10, V12 and V13. Results the study describes overall, beyond this receptor: It was noted by the authors that analyses of patient blood samples could not be reproduced owing to sample limitations. Availability determined which PBMC samples were chosen for TCRB deep sequencing. Vaccine-induced immune responses across multiple MHC alleles were detected in approximately 94% of patients. Pseudoprogression appeared unrelated to alterations in the top peripheral T cell clonotypes detected by TCRB sequencing.

As for this clone: The antigen it recognizes is unknown. Base quality data are lacking; no much larger clone is found one base away.

At the junction V is shortened by 4 bases and J by 3 bases, with 10 bases in between. Inclusive of the bounding cysteine and phenylalanine, the CDR3 is 13 residues long. The DNA shown is the 39-base CDR3, in frame from base 1. CDR1 and CDR2 are drawn from the germline V gene (reference sequence): MNHEY, SMNVEV. The time point label here, explained by the study, means: week 47, end of study. A 20-mer mutant IDH1 peptide at 300 micrograms in Montanide made up each vaccine dose, which was injected subcutaneously together with topical imiquimod. Patients received eight vaccinations in weeks 1, 3, 5, 7, 11, 15, 19 and 23, corresponding to visits V03 through V10. All donors had newly diagnosed IDH1-mutant astrocytomas of WHO grade 3 or 4 that showed loss of nuclear ATRX. The samples were drawn from NOA16, a multicentre, single-arm, open-label phase I trial in Germany that tested a mutant IDH1 peptide vaccine in humans for the first time. The DNeasy Blood and Tissue Kit was used to extract genomic DNA from EDTA blood for TCRB sequencing.

The library was produced with the immunoSEQ multiplex PCR assay. Rearranged TCR beta chain sequences were amplified using the hsTCRB Kit according to the manufacturer's protocol. Sequencing of TCRB libraries was carried out on an Illumina MiSeq. As for how the authors treated the data: The kit vendor's proprietary platform handled demultiplexing, trimming and gene mapping. TCRdb provides this immuneACCESS table in a form limited to in-frame rearrangements. Some clones are lacking; in checked studies, under half of them reflect an unresolved V gene, and why the rest are absent is not known. That table furnishes V, J and clone size, whereas the DNA furnished D and trimming. The sample contains tens of thousands of clones, about 93% of them found a single time. The ten largest clones capture 5% to 6% of the sample.

The TCR originated in a woman in her 40s with glioma. The chain employs TRBV27 and TRBJ2-7; the D gene is possibly TRBD1, with 5 bases matching. The input for sequencing was PBMCs, taken from a glioma patient whose treatment included an IDH1 peptide vaccine. The CDR3 protein sequence reads: CASSWGLDYEQYF. In nucleotide form, the sequence is TGTGCCAGCAGTTGGGGCCTGGACTACGAGCAGTACTTC.